These 22 T cell receptor beta chains were all obtained from the same sample, sequenced in a study of shared clonotypes between healthy human individuals. The protocol was immunoSEQ multiplex PCR, while the TCRdb copy is restricted to in-frame clones and leaves out a portion. The data contain hundreds of thousands of clones, around 90% of them singletons. Sample: memory CD8+ T cells sorted from blood. Subset in this sample: CD45RO+ cells pooled with CCR7-negative TemRA cells. The receptors come from a man between 18 and 35 years old in good health.

This clone was seen a handful of times. The chain recombines TRBV4-1 with TRBJ2-7, with D unresolved. This CDR3 contains 13 residues. V was trimmed by 0 bases and J by 3 bases, leaving 6 bases between them. CDR1 is MGHRA and CDR2 is YSYEKL in the germline V gene. The CDR3 sequence is CASSQEAYYEQYF. The CDR3 DNA follows: TGCGCCAGCAGCCAAGAGGCCTACTACGAGCAGTACTTC.

The DNA of the CDR3 is TGTGCCAGCAGCTCGGACAGTAAAAACATTCAGTACTTC. Protein sequence: CASSSDSKNIQYF. V gene TRBV7-8 combines with J gene TRBJ2-4, with D possibly being TRBD1 (6 bases). V lost 4 bases and J 4 bases, leaving 8 bases between the germline ends. The CDR3 extends over 13 amino acids. The V gene's germline CDR1 is SGHVS and CDR2 FQNEAQ.

The chain employs TRBV28 and TRBJ1-5; 10 bases align to TRBD1. CDR3 size: 14 residues. Germline CDR1 reads MDHEN; CDR2 reads SYDVKM. V lost 10 bases and J lost 6; bases outside the gene matches: 9. The CDR3 here is CATRDRGVSQPQHF. In DNA, the CDR3 is TGTGCCACCCGGGACAGGGGCGTCAGTCAGCCCCAGCATTTT. The full variable domain, rest sourced from reference TRBV28 and TRBJ1-5, is DVKVTQSSRYLVKRTGEKVFLECVQDMDHENMFWYRQDPGLGLRLIYFSYDVKMKEKGDIPEGYSVSREKKERFSLILESASTNQTSMYLCATRDRGVSQPQHFGDGTRLSIL.

The chain links TRBV19 to TRBJ2-2; 7 bases are a match to TRBD1. Germline trimming cut 5 bases from V and 0 bases from J; bases unmatched to any gene: 6. Germline lookup yields CDR1 LNHDA and CDR2 SQIVND (reference sequence). The CDR3 covers 16 residues. CDR3 DNA sequence: TGTGCCAGTAGTCCGAGACAGGGCGCGAACACCGGGGAGCTGTTTTTT. It specifies CASSPRQGANTGELFF.

This clone was found many times. CDR3 in amino acids: CASSVAGGNYEQYF. The CDR3 DNA sequence: TGTGCCAGCAGCGTAGCGGGAGGGAACTACGAGCAGTACTTC. This rearrangement joins TRBV9 to TRBJ2-7; 8 bases match TRBD2. The germline V gene encodes CDR1 SGDLS and CDR2 YYNGEE. There are 14 residues in the CDR3. V shed 0 bases and J 3 bases; nucleotides not matched to a gene: 2.

The chain joins TRBV2 to TRBJ2-7; TRBD1 matches at 10 bases. The V segment lost 6 bases and the J segment 0 bases; nucleotides outside the gene matches: 5. The germline gives CDR1 SNHLY, CDR2 FYNNEI. This CDR3 is built from 15 residues. The CDR3 DNA sequence: TGTGCCAGCAGCCTGACAGGGGGCGGCTCCTACGAGCAGTACTTC. Encoded protein: CASSLTGGGSYEQYF. Full variable domain (outside the CDR3, taken from reference TRBV2 and TRBJ2-7): EPEVTQTPSHQVTQMGQEVILRCVPISNHLYFYWYRQILGQKVEFLVSFYNNEISEKSEIFDDQFSVERPDGSNFTLKIRSTKLEDSAMYFCASSLTGGGSYEQYFGPGTRLTVT.

The chain carries TRBV29-1 and TRBJ2-2; unclear D gene. Germline V gene sequence: CDR1 SQVTM, CDR2 ANQGSEA. The CDR3 has 18 residues. The V and J ends lost 3 bases and 1 base respectively, with 21 bases between them. The CDR3 sequence: CSVDKGFSHELNTGELFF. DNA of the CDR3: TGCAGCGTTGACAAGGGTTTCTCCCACGAATTGAACACCGGGGAGCTGTTTTTT.

V gene TRBV29-1 combines with J gene TRBJ1-2; D is perhaps TRBD1 (5 bases). The CDR3 has 12 residues. Trimming stripped 2 bases from V and 4 bases from J, with 8 bases between. Germline lookup yields CDR1 SQVTM and CDR2 ANQGSEA. The CDR3 here is CSVEWGGYGYTF. CDR3 nucleotide sequence: TGCAGCGTTGAATGGGGGGGCTATGGCTACACCTTC.

This chain links TRBV10-1 with TRBJ2-1; the D gene is possibly TRBD1 (6 bases). Germline V gene sequence: CDR1 WNHNN, CDR2 SYGVQD (reference sequence). The CDR3 length is 14 residues. Trimming left V 3 bases short and J 6 bases short, with 12 bases between. The CDR3 spells CASSDLQGINEQFF. CDR3 in DNA: TGCGCCAGCAGTGACCTACAGGGTATCAATGAGCAGTTCTTC.

V is TRBV11-2 and J is TRBJ2-7, with D possibly being TRBD1 or TRBD2 (5 bases each). V lost 1 base, J lost 0 bases, and 10 bases lay in between. Germline assignment: CDR1 SGHAT and CDR2 FQNNGV. This CDR3 region has 15 residues. CDR3 sequence reads: CASSLGPGASYEQYF. For the CDR3, the DNA is TGTGCCAGCAGCTTAGGCCCCGGGGCCTCCTACGAGCAGTACTTC.

The chain uses TRBV15 and TRBJ1-1; D is undetermined. V was cut by 0 bases and J by 0 bases, with 14 bases left in between. CDR3 size: 17 residues. Germline values: CDR1 LNHNV, CDR2 YYDKDF (reference sequence). This CDR3 reads CATSRDNEESMNTEAFF. CDR3 bases: TGTGCCACCAGCAGAGATAATGAGGAAAGCATGAACACTGAAGCTTTCTTT.

The chain is built from TRBV9 and TRBJ2-5; 9 bases map to TRBD2. J lost 5 bases, V lost 3 bases, and 11 bases had no gene match. Germline loops: CDR1 SGDLS, CDR2 YYNGEE. The CDR3 extends over 16 amino acids. The CDR3 here is CASSATASGVMETQYF. For the CDR3, the DNA is TGTGCCAGCAGCGCGACGGCTAGCGGGGTTATGGAGACCCAGTACTTC.

The chain is built from TRBV9 and TRBJ2-7; weak D call: TRBD2 (6 bases). V was clipped by 0 bases and J by 0 bases, with 10 bases between them. The CDR3 is made up of 15 amino acids. CDR1 is SGDLS, CDR2 YYNGEE, per germline. The CDR3 bases are TGTGCCAGCAGCGTAGGGGTTAGCGGCTCCTACGAGCAGTACTTC. Protein product: CASSVGVSGSYEQYF. The full variable domain, with the rest looked up from reference TRBV9 and TRBJ2-7, is DSGVTQTPKHLITATGQRVTLRCSPRSGDLSVYWYQQSLDQGLQFLIQYYNGEERAKGNILERFSAQQFPDLHSELNLSSLELGDSALYFCASSVGVSGSYEQYFGPGTRLTVT.

This chain joins TRBV15 and TRBJ1-5; TRBD1 aligns across 7 bases. Germline V gene data show CDR1 as LNHNV and CDR2 as YYDKDF (reference sequence). The J segment lost 7 bases and the V segment lost 2 bases, leaving 8 bases of the junction unmatched. CDR3 length equals 15 residues. The DNA for the CDR3 is TGTGCCACCAGCAGAATACAGGGGTCGGGGCAGCCCCAGCATTTT. Translated: CATSRIQGSGQPQHF.

This CDR3 reads CARGTSGNNEQFF. The CDR3 DNA reads TGTGCCAGAGGGACTAGCGGGAACAATGAGCAGTTCTTC. V and J are TRBV2 and TRBJ2-1, with 13 bases that match TRBD2. The CDR3 totals 13 residues. Looked up from germline, CDR1 is SNHLY and CDR2 is FYNNEI. J was trimmed by 5 bases and V by 9 bases; bases with no gene match: 1.

DNA for the CDR3: TGTGCCAGCAGTGAAATTTTGGCGACCGCGGACTACGAGCAGTACTTC. It is translated as CASSEILATADYEQYF. The rearrangement links TRBV6-1 to TRBJ2-7; D is undetermined. Trimming removed 2 bases at V and 3 bases at J, with 17 bases between. This CDR3 contains 16 residues. The germline CDR1 and CDR2 sequences are MNHNS and SASEGT.

The V gene is TRBV7-8, the J gene TRBJ2-7, with TRBD2 matching 11 bases. From germline, CDR1 is SGHVS and CDR2 FQNEAQ. The CDR3 is 14 residues long. With 5 bases clipped from V and 4 bases from J, the junction kept 4 bases outside the gene matches. The CDR3 loop is CASSPGLAAYEQYF. The CDR3 DNA reads as TGTGCCAGCAGCCCGGGACTAGCGGCATACGAGCAGTACTTC.

This chain connects TRBV7-2 to TRBJ1-1; no firm D call. The CDR3 totals 13 residues. Trimming stripped 5 bases from V and 1 base from J, with 8 bases between. Looked up from germline, CDR1 is SGHTA and CDR2 is FQGNSA. DNA for the CDR3: TGTGCCAGCAGCCTCATGGGGAACACTGAAGCTTTCTTT. The encoded protein is CASSLMGNTEAFF.

This chain links TRBV10-1 with TRBJ2-1; possibly TRBD2 for D (6 bases). This CDR3 is 12 amino acids long. In germline, CDR1 is WNHNN, CDR2 SYGVQD (reference sequence). Trimming took 2 bases from V and 9 from J, leaving 8 bases between them. The CDR3 nucleotides are TGCGCCAGCAGTGAGCGGCGGGGTGAGCAGTTCTTC. Translation: CASSERRGEQFF.

The V gene is TRBV27, the J gene TRBJ2-7; no definite D call. V was clipped by 3 bases and J by 0 bases, with 9 bases between them. This CDR3 is built from 14 residues. In germline, CDR1 is MNHEY, CDR2 SMNVEV (reference sequence). The CDR3 is CASSFGRNSYEQYF. In DNA form, the CDR3 reads TGTGCCAGCAGTTTCGGCAGGAACTCCTACGAGCAGTACTTC.

J is TRBJ2-5 and V is TRBV25-1; 10 bases agree with TRBD1. Germline assignment: CDR1 MGHDK and CDR2 SYGVNS. The CDR3 is 17 residues long. J gave up 4 bases and V 2 bases, and 10 bases lay outside the gene matches. The CDR3 protein is CASSETGTGALGETQYF. The CDR3 bases are TGTGCCAGCAGTGAAACCGGGACAGGGGCCCTCGGAGAGACCCAGTACTTC.

V gene TRBV27 combines with J gene TRBJ1-2; TRBD1 is a possible D gene (5 bases). This CDR3 region has 14 residues. The V gene lost 4 bases and the J gene lost 2 bases, with 11 bases spanning the gap. Germline CDR1 is MNHEY and CDR2 is SMNVEV (reference sequence). CDR3 DNA sequence: TGTGCCAGCAGTTATCAGGGCGGAAACTATGGCTACACCTTC. It encodes CASSYQGGNYGYTF.